This T cell receptor (beta chain) stems from a study of radiation and T cells in renal cell carcinoma. Overall study: Nephrectomy followed 15 Gy stereotactic body radiation by 4 weeks. Study-wide findings and caveats: Baseline intratumoral clonotype presence is unknown without pretreatment biopsies. In blood, top tumor clones expanded by 2 weeks, shrinking by 4.

Of note for this clone: Its antigen is not identified.

Germline values: CDR1 SGDLS, CDR2 YYNGEE. V lost 4 bases, J lost 2 bases, and 18 bases stayed unmatched. This CDR3 comprises 19 residues. As to time point: baseline pretreatment blood. The treatment: 15 Gy SBRT to primary tumor, nephrectomy 4 weeks later. Clear cell pathology was present in this patient's renal cell carcinoma. Sequenced by immunoSEQ multiplex PCR; TCRdb stores in-frame clones only, minus some. This repertoire shows some 120,000 clones, roughly 80% found once; its top ten account for around 3%. This TCR was sampled from a woman aged 55-75 years with renal cell carcinoma. This sequence joins TRBV9 and TRBJ2-5; TRBD2 matches 9 bases. This specimen consisted of blood, obtained from a patient whose treatment included radiotherapy and nephrectomy. CDR3 residues: CASSPGFGLAGIRQETQYF. CDR3 nucleotide sequence: TGTGCCAGCAGCCCAGGGTTCGGCCTAGCGGGGATAAGACAAGAGACCCAGTACTTC.